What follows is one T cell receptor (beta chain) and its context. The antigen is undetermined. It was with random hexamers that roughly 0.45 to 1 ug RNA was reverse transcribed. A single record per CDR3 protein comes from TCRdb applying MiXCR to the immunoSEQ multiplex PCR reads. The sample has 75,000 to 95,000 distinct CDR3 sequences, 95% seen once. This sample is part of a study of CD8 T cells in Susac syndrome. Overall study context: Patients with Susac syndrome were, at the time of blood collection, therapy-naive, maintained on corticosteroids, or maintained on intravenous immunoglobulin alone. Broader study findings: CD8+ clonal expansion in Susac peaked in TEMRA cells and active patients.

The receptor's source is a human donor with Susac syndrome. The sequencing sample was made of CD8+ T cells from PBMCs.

CDR3 bases: TGTGCCAGCAGCCCCGTGAGTGGGTACACTGAAGCTTTCTTT. Translating gives CASSPVSGYTEAFF. The chain couples TRBV7-2 to TRBJ1-1; no clear D. Germline values: CDR1 SGHTA, CDR2 FQGNSA. The CDR3 contains 14 residues. Between the trimmed V and J ends, which lost 5 bases and 3 bases, there was a span of 13 bases.